The entry below describes one TCR beta chain. Antigen: not known. This entry belongs to a study of shared clonotypes between healthy human individuals. Study-wide context: Used for every donor were three CD4 naive, three CD4 memory, two CD8 naive and one CD8 memory plate. Study outcomes and limitations: It was the non-shared clonotypes that had lower generation probabilities than clonotypes shared by all four donors.

The CDR3 consists of 14 residues. Germline CDR1 reads KGHSH; CDR2 reads LQKENI. The V and J ends lost 6 bases and 4 bases, in that order; junction bases with no gene match: 8. The authors ran the assay at deep level. When replicate PCRs were run on sorted subsets, they used about 220 ng DNA, around 33,000 T cell genomes. Repertoires were generated with immunoSEQ multiplex PCR, while TCRdb's copy carries only in-frame clones and drops some. The sample has about 2.2 million clones; approximately 92% are singletons. Naive CD8 cells lacked CD45RO and underwent positive selection for CCR7, leaving out terminally differentiated effector memory CD45RA+ cells.

The gene calls are TRBV18 and TRBJ2-5, with TRBD1 matching 7 bases. The clonotype was recovered from a man younger than 35 in good health. Some clones in this sample may be carry-over from other donors' samples. Material: naive CD8+ T cells from PBMCs. CDR3: CASSSDRAGETQYF. CDR3 coding DNA: TGTGCCAGCTCGTCCGACAGGGCGGGAGAGACCCAGTACTTC.